This entry concerns a single T cell receptor (beta chain). This entry belongs to a study of blood T cell repertoires in COVID-19. Looking at the study overall: Samples taken during acute and convalescent COVID-19 were collected in the United States, Italy and Spain. PBMCs, B-cell-depleted T cells, or T cells provided the cDNA or gDNA that made up the material.

Original data processing: Reference gene primer amplification gave nucleated cell count estimates. Libraries were prepared by immunoSEQ multiplex PCR; TCRdb keeps only in-frame clonotypes and omits some of them. The V and J calls and clone size come from that table; D and trimming were worked out from the DNA. The sample holds under 150,000 clones, around 80% seen once. This TCR was recovered from a woman older than 75 with active or convalescent COVID-19. The sample comprised peripheral blood.

The CDR3 DNA follows: TGTGCCAGCAGCTTAGCGAGTAGCGGGGGAACGGGGGGCCCCGGGGAGCTGTTTTTT. It yields the protein CASSLASSGGTGGPGELFF. The chain employs TRBV7-2 and TRBJ2-2; 9 positions agree with TRBD2. The CDR3 has 19 residues. J lost 6 bases, V lost 0 bases, and 14 bases had no gene match. Germline-derived CDR1 and CDR2 are SGHTA and FQGNSA. Drawing the rest from reference TRBV7-2 and TRBJ2-2, the complete variable domain is GAGVSQSPSNKVTEKGKDVELRCDPISGHTALYWYRQSLGQGLEFLIYFQGNSAPDKSGLPSDRFSAERTGGSVSTLTIQRTQQEDSAVYLCASSLASSGGTGGPGELFFGEGSRLTVL.